This T cell receptor (beta chain) is drawn from a study of T cell changes during pregnancy in multiple sclerosis. Germline CDR1 and CDR2: SGHNT and YYREEE (reference sequence). The CDR3 loop spans 12 amino acids. V was cut by 3 bases and J by 9 bases, with 10 bases left in between. TCRdb keeps only in-frame clones here, not all; method: immunoSEQ multiplex PCR. This table holds about 40,000 clones, around 90% found once. The source of this sequence is a female donor with multiple sclerosis, enrolled in a pregnancy study. Sequencing was performed on PBMCs (not recorded whether the cells were cultured). The chain joins TRBV5-4 to TRBJ2-1; D unclear. This CDR3 reads CASSSFSGEQFF. In DNA form, the CDR3 reads TGTGCCAGCAGCTCCTTCTCCGGTGAGCAGTTCTTC.